This T cell receptor (beta chain) came from a study of blood T cell repertoires in COVID-19. In the authors' workflow: Nucleated cell number was recorded as an estimate derived from reference gene primer amplification. Method: immunoSEQ multiplex PCR; TCRdb's copy keeps in-frame clones and lacks some. V, J and clone size are taken as reported in that table, and D and trimming were inferred from the DNA itself. This table has about 250,000 clones, 75% to 90% appearing once. Germline lookup yields CDR1 LNHNV and CDR2 YYDKDF (reference sequence). The CDR3 sequence is 16 residues long. Trimming removed 6 bases at V and 1 base at J, with 15 bases between. This clone showed up just a few times.

The sequence came from a middle-aged woman who had recovered from COVID-19. The sample consisted of peripheral blood. This chain links TRBV15 with TRBJ2-2; perhaps TRBD2 as D (5 bases). CDR3 sequence reads: CATRTTGEGNTGELFF. CDR3 nucleotides: TGTGCCACCAGAACCACCGGCGAGGGGAACACCGGGGAGCTGTTTTTT.